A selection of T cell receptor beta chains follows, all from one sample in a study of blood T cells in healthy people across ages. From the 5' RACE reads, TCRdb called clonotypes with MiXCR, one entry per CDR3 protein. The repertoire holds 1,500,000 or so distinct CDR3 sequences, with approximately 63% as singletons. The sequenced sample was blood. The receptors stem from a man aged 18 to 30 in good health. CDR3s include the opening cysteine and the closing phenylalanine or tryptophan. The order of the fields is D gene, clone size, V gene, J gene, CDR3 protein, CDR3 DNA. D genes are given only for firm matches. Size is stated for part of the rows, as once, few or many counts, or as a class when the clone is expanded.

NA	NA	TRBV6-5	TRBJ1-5	CASRMGQGYQPQHF	TGTGCCAGCCGGATGGGCCAGGGCTACCAGCCCCAGCATTTT
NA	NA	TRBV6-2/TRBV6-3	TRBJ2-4	CASSYAELAKNIQYF	TGTGCCAGCAGTTATGCAGAACTAGCCAAAAACATTCAGTACTTC
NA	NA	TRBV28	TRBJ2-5	CASTAAWGHQETQYF	TGTGCCAGCACCGCGGCGTGGGGGCACCAAGAGACCCAGTACTTC
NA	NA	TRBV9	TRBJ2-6	CASSVEGGRLPGANVLTF	TGTGCCAGCAGCGTAGAGGGGGGGCGTCTTCCTGGGGCCAACGTCCTGACTTTC
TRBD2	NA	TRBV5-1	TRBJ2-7	CASNKGIAGAVGEQYF	TGCGCCAGCAATAAAGGAATAGCGGGAGCAGTCGGTGAGCAGTACTTC
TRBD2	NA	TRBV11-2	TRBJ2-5	CASRHIRGTSGNQETQYF	TGTGCCAGCAGACACATCAGGGGCACTAGCGGGAACCAAGAGACCCAGTACTTC
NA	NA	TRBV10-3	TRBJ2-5	CAIRGEHAEETQYF	TGTGCCATCAGGGGGGAGCATGCCGAAGAGACCCAGTACTTC
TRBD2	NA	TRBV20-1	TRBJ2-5	CSASQPRLAGDGEQYF	TGCAGTGCTAGCCAACCGCGTCTAGCGGGAGATGGGGAGCAGTACTTC
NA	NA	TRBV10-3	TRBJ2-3	CATGGLDPRADTQYF	TGTGCCACCGGCGGGTTGGACCCGAGGGCAGATACGCAGTATTTT
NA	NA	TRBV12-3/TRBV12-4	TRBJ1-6	CASSLLTSSYNSPLHF	TGTGCCAGCAGCCTACTGACGAGCTCCTATAATTCACCCCTCCACTTT
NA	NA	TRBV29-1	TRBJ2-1	CGVKRVFGETQFF	TGCGGCGTAAAGAGGGTTTTTGGGGAGACCCAGTTCTTC
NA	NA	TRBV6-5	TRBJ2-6	CASSSLEGTSGANVLTF	TGTGCCAGCAGTTCCCTCGAGGGCACCTCTGGGGCCAACGTCCTGACTTTC
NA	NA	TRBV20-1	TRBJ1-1	CSAGRRGTEAFF	TGCAGTGCTGGGAGACGGGGCACTGAAGCTTTCTTT
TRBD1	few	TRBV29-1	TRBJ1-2	CSVEGGGGSNYGYTF	TGCAGCGTTGAAGGTGGAGGGGGCTCAAACTATGGCTACACCTTC
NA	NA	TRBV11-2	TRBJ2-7	CASSPMDYEQYF	TGTGCCAGCTCGCCTATGGATTACGAGCAGTACTTC
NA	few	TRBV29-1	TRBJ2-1	CSARTGTYNEQFF	TGCAGCGCAAGGACGGGGACCTACAATGAGCAGTTCTTC
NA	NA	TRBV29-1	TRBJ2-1	CSVGARLSYNEQFF	TGCAGCGTTGGGGCACGCCTGTCCTACAATGAGCAGTTCTTC
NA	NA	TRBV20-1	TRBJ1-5	CSARDRTVGQPQHF	TGCAGTGCTAGAGATCGCACGGTAGGACAGCCCCAGCATTTT
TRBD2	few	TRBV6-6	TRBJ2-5	CASSLAGGLETQYF	TGTGCCAGCAGTTTAGCGGGGGGGTTAGAGACCCAGTACTTC
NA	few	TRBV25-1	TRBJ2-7	CASSDGRAGSSYEQYF	TGTGCCAGCAGTGACGGGCGAGCAGGGAGCTCCTACGAGCAGTACTTC
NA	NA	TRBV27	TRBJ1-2	CASSLTPGLPSGYTF	TGTGCCAGCAGTCTGACCCCGGGACTCCCTAGTGGCTACACCTTC
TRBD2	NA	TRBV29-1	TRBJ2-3	CSVDSSGSPTDTQYF	TGCAGCGTTGATTCTAGCGGGAGTCCTACAGATACGCAGTATTTT